Described below is a single T cell receptor (beta chain) sequence and its context. Trimming removed 1 base from V and 3 bases from J, with 7 bases in between. The germline CDR1 and CDR2 sequences are GTSNPN and SVGIG (reference sequence). CDR3 length equals 13 residues. The data derive from a study of blood T cell repertoires in COVID-19. Grouping used clinical history reported by participants in a survey and questionnaire. Before being deemed recovered, Cohort 3 donors had two negative PCRs, clearance, or symptom resolution. How the authors handled the data: Reference gene primer amplification yielded estimated nucleated cell counts. Only in-frame clones appear in the TCRdb table, and some are missing; sequencing was by immunoSEQ multiplex PCR. V and J calls and clone size are copied from that table; D and trimming were computed from the DNA. The repertoire includes approximately 300,000 clones, under 90% of them detected once, and roughly a tenth sits in the top ten.

The chain combines TRBV30 with TRBJ2-1, with TRBD2 as a possible D gene (5 bases). The TCR originated in a woman in her 30s who had recovered from COVID-19. The sample comprised PBMCs or T cells enriched from blood (not recorded which). The CDR3 DNA reads TGTGCCTGGAGTGCCGGGGTCTACAATGAGCAGTTCTTC. Translated: CAWSAGVYNEQFF.